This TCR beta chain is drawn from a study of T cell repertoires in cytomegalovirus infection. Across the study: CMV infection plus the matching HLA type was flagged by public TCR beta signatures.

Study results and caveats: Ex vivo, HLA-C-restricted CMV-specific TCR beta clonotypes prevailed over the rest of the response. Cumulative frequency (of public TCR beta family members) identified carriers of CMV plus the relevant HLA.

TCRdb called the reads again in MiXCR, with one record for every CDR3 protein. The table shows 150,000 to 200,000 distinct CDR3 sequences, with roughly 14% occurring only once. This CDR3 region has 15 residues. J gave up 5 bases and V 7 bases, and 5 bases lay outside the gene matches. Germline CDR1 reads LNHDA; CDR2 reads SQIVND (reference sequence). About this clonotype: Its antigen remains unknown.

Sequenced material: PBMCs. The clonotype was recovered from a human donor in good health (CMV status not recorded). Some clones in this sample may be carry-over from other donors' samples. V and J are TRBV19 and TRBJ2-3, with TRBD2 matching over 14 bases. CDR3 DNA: TGTGCCAGTATGCGGACTAGCGGGAGGCGAGATACGCAGTATTTT. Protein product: CASMRTSGRRDTQYF.